This T cell receptor beta chain was obtained from a study of PD-L1 blockade in urothelial cancer. Germline CDR1 is WSHSY and CDR2 is SAAADI. Trimming removed 4 bases from V and 2 bases from J, with 5 bases in between. CDR3 length equals 12 residues. This clone has more than one count but fewer than ten. The table came from immunoSEQ multiplex PCR; TCRdb's copy has only in-frame clones and leaves some out. The table lists more than 45,000 clones, roughly 80% of them singletons. This rearrangement joins TRBV10-2 to TRBJ2-5, with D unresolved. The source is a man aged 65 to 79 with urothelial cancer. The sequenced sample was PBMCs, obtained around atezolizumab (anti-PD-L1) treatment. The CDR3 here is CASSVKQETQYF. The DNA of the CDR3 is TGCGCCAGCAGTGTAAAACAAGAGACCCAGTACTTC.